These 14 T cell receptor beta chains originate from one sample sequenced in a study of tumour-infiltrating T cells in Burkitt lymphoma. Sequenced by immunoSEQ multiplex PCR; TCRdb stores in-frame clones only, minus some. Among 4,000 to 6,000 clones listed, approximately 11% were seen once. Sequenced sample: tumor tissue. These receptors were taken from a human donor with diffuse large B-cell lymphoma.

This clone was observed a few times. The chain combines TRBV4-3 with TRBJ2-3; 14 nucleotides line up with TRBD2. In germline, CDR1 is LGHNA, CDR2 YSLEER. Trimming took 1 base from V and 2 from J; bases not matched to a gene: 11. This CDR3 has 20 amino acids. The CDR3 region has the DNA TGCGCCAGCAGCCAAGGACCGGGACTAGCGGGGGATCCCTACACAGATACGCAGTATTTT. It translates to CASSQGPGLAGDPYTDTQYF.

This chain uses TRBV7-5 with TRBJ1-5. TRBV7-5 is a pseudogene locus. This CDR3 region has 9 residues. The CDR3 DNA reads as TGTGTCAGAAATCAGCCCCAGCATTTT. Encoded protein: CVRNQPQHF.

The chain has TRBV19 and TRBJ1-1; D is uncertain. Germline CDR1 is LNHDA and CDR2 is SQIVND (reference sequence). This CDR3 spans 15 amino acids. V gave up 1 base and J gave up 0 bases, with 9 bases separating them. CDR3 DNA sequence: TGTGCCAGTAGTATAGCCGACCCAATGAACACTGAAGCTTTCTTT. Its translation is CASSIADPMNTEAFF.

The V gene is TRBV5-1, the J gene TRBJ1-6; 7 bases agree with TRBD1. CDR1 is SGHRS and CDR2 is YFSETQ in the germline V gene. The CDR3 runs 18 residues. J lost 7 bases, V lost 2 bases, and 15 bases had no gene match. The CDR3 loop is CASSFTPATGAGNSPLHF. CDR3 nucleotides: TGCGCCAGCAGCTTCACACCGGCTACAGGGGCGGGAAATTCACCCCTCCACTTT. The full variable domain, its missing parts supplied by reference TRBV5-1 and TRBJ1-6, is KAGVTQTPRYLIKTRGQQVTLSCSPISGHRSVSWYQQTPGQGLQFLFEYFSETQRNKGNFPGRFSGRQFSNSRSEMNVSTLELGDSALYLCASSFTPATGAGNSPLHFGNGTRLTVT.

This clone was observed a few times. The rearrangement links TRBV5-1 to TRBJ2-2, with 8 bases fitting TRBD2. Looked up from germline, CDR1 is SGHRS and CDR2 is YFSETQ. The CDR3 is made up of 15 amino acids. The junction had 3 bases not matched to a gene; V was cut back by 4 bases and J by 1 base. Here the CDR3 reads CASSPREGNTGELFF. DNA for the CDR3: TGCGCCAGCAGCCCCCGGGAGGGGAACACCGGGGAGCTGTTTTTT.

This clone has a handful of counts. The CDR3 DNA reads TGTGCCAGCAGCCCCGACGTCACACGAATGGCTAATGAAAAACTGTTTTTT. Translating gives CASSPDVTRMANEKLFF. The gene calls are TRBV27 and TRBJ1-4; D gene unclear. Per germline, CDR1 MNHEY and CDR2 SMNVEV (reference sequence). The CDR3 length is 17 residues. Trimming removed 6 bases at V and 3 bases at J, with 20 bases between.

The gene calls are TRBV7-9 and TRBJ2-2; D remains ambiguous. This CDR3 is 15 amino acids long. The V and J ends lost 4 bases and 1 base respectively, with 10 bases between them. Germline CDR1 reads SEHNR; CDR2 reads FQNEAQ (reference sequence). In nucleotides, the CDR3 is TGTGCCAGCAGCTCCACGACACAGAACACCGGGGAGCTGTTTTTT. It encodes CASSSTTQNTGELFF.

This clone has just a few counts. V gene TRBV11-2 combines with J gene TRBJ1-2; 12 nucleotides align to TRBD1. This CDR3 region has 17 residues. CDR1 and CDR2 (germline): SGHAT, FQNNGV. The trim removed 6 bases at V and 4 bases at J, leaving 12 bases unmatched. The CDR3 sequence: CASRPPGTGGQSYGYTF. The DNA for the CDR3 is TGTGCCAGCAGGCCCCCCGGGACAGGGGGCCAGAGCTATGGCTACACCTTC.

The rearrangement joins TRBV10-3 to TRBJ1-5; 7 nucleotides match TRBD1. CDR3 length equals 14 residues. Germline V CDR1 and CDR2: ENHRY, SYGVKD. Trimming at V came to 5 bases and at J to 7 bases, leaving 8 bases not matched to a gene. The CDR3 loop is CAISKQGPRQPQHF. The CDR3 coding sequence is TGTGCCATCAGTAAACAGGGGCCGCGGCAGCCCCAGCATTTT.

This clone qualifies as large. The V and J genes are TRBV4-1 and TRBJ1-6; D is unclear. This CDR3 spans 14 amino acids. Germline V CDR1 and CDR2: MGHRA, YSYEKL. The V gene lost 0 bases and the J gene lost 8 bases, with 8 bases spanning the gap. CDR3 bases: TGCGCCAGCAGCCAAGAATGGGGTTATTCACCCCTCCACTTT. The encoded protein is CASSQEWGYSPLHF.

This clone was detected only a few times. CDR3 in DNA: TGCGCCAGCAGCTCTACGGACAGGGGGCGGAACGAGCAGTACTTC. It codes for CASSSTDRGRNEQYF. The rearrangement uses TRBV5-1 and TRBJ2-7, with 11 bases matching TRBD1. This CDR3 contains 15 residues. Trimming removed 3 bases from V and 5 bases from J; junction bases left unmatched: 7. From germline, CDR1 is SGHRS and CDR2 YFSETQ. Full variable domain (rest looked up from reference TRBV5-1 and TRBJ2-7): KAGVTQTPRYLIKTRGQQVTLSCSPISGHRSVSWYQQTPGQGLQFLFEYFSETQRNKGNFPGRFSGRQFSNSRSEMNVSTLELGDSALYLCASSSTDRGRNEQYFGPGTRLTVT.

The genes are TRBV27 and TRBJ1-1; D is perhaps TRBD1 (5 bases). V lost 4 bases and J 4 bases, leaving 7 bases between the germline ends. This CDR3 spans 12 amino acids. Germline V gene lookup returns CDR1 MNHEY and CDR2 SMNVEV (reference sequence). This CDR3 is CASSWGGTEAFF. The CDR3 DNA reads as TGTGCCAGCAGTTGGGGGGGCACTGAAGCTTTCTTT.

To note about this clone: The junction and the germline gene differ at one end; a read error may be behind it. The identical CDR3 is also encoded by other nucleotide sequences in the sample. The chain carries TRBV4-1 and TRBJ1-2, with 7 bases matching TRBD1. Germline CDR1 reads MGHRA; CDR2 reads YSYEKL. The CDR3 has 16 amino acids. The CDR3 protein is CASSRTGTVFNYGYTF. CDR3 nucleotides: TGCGCCAGCAGCCGTACCGGGACAGTTTTTAACTATGGCTACACCTTT.

Here the CDR3 DNA reads TGTGCCAGCTGCCGGGGACAGGGCTATGAAAAACTGTTTTTT. Translated, it gives CASCRGQGYEKLFF. The V gene is TRBV28, the J gene TRBJ1-4; 9 bases are a match to TRBD1. The CDR3 sequence is 14 residues long. The germline gives CDR1 MDHEN, CDR2 SYDVKM. V trimming: 8 bases; J trimming: 6 bases; junction bases outside the gene matches: 7.